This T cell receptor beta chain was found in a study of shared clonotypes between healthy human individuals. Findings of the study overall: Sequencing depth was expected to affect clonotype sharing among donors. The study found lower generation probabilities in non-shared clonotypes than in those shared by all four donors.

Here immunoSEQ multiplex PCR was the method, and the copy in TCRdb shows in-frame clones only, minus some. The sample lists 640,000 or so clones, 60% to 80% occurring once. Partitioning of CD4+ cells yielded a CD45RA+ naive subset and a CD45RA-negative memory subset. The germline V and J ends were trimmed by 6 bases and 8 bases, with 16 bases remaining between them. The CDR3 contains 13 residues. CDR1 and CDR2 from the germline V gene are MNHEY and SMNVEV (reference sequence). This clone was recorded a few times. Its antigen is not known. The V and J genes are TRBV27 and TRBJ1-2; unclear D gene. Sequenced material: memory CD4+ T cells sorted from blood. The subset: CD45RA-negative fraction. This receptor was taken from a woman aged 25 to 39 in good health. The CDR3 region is CASRPADQRGYTF. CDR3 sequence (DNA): TGTGCCAGCAGGCCAGCTGACCAACGAGGCTACACCTTC.